The T cell receptor (beta chain) under discussion was sequenced for a study of blood T cell repertoires in COVID-19. Overall study context: Italy, Spain and the United States were the sources of the convalescent and acute COVID-19 samples. In each case, the material was cDNA or gDNA derived from T cells, B-cell-depleted T cells, or PBMCs.

The CDR3 runs 20 residues. Germline V gene sequence: CDR1 MNHEY, CDR2 SMNVEV (reference sequence). V shed 2 bases, J shed 0 bases, and the junction held 15 bases outside the gene matches. This clone was observed a few times. How the authors handled the data: Estimates of nucleated cell counts were drawn from the amplification of reference gene primers. Repertoires were generated with immunoSEQ multiplex PCR, while TCRdb's copy carries only in-frame clones and drops some. Clone size and the V and J calls come from that table; the DNA yielded D and trimming. The sample carries some 250,000 clones, about 86% recorded once.

The origin of this receptor is a man aged 45-65 years with active or convalescent COVID-19. The specimen sequenced was peripheral blood. The chain uses TRBV27 and TRBJ2-1, with 8 bases fitting TRBD1. The CDR3 nucleotides read TGTGCCAGCAGTTTAAGGCAGGGGGCATCCCAGCGGAGCTCCTACAATGAGCAGTTCTTC. Its protein is CASSLRQGASQRSSYNEQFF.